This TCR beta chain was recorded in a study of blood T cell repertoires in COVID-19. At the level of the study: Sites in the United States, Italy and Spain provided acute and convalescent COVID-19 samples. Sources were T cells, B-cell-depleted T cells, or PBMCs; the material itself was cDNA or gDNA.

Authors' data handling: Amplification of reference gene primers provided the estimated nucleated cell counts. Clones were read by immunoSEQ multiplex PCR, and TCRdb kept only the in-frame ones, dropping some. V and J calls and clone size come straight from that table; D and trimming were deduced from the DNA. Of 90,000 to 150,000 clones in the sample, about four fifths were seen once. This sequence originates from a woman older than 75 with acute or convalescent COVID-19. The sequencing input was peripheral blood.

The CDR3 loop reads CASSPEGEQPQHF. The DNA for the CDR3 is TGTGCCAGCAGCCCAGAGGGTGAACAGCCCCAGCATTTT. The V and J genes are TRBV9 and TRBJ1-5, with D unclear. The CDR3 is 13 residues long. V was clipped by 4 bases and J by 7 bases, with 12 bases between them. CDR1 and CDR2 (germline): SGDLS, YYNGEE.